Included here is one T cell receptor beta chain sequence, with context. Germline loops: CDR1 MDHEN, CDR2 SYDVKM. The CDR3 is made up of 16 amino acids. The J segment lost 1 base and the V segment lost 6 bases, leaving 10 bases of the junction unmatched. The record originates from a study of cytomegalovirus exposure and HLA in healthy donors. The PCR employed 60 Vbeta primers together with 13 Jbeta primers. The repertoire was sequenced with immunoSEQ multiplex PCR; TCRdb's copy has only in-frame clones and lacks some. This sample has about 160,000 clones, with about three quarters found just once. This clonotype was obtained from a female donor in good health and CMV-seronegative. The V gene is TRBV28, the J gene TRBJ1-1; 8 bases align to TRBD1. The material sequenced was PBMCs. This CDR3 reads CASSPNRGWRNTEAFF. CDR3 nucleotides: TGTGCCAGCAGCCCGAACAGGGGGTGGAGGAACACTGAAGCTTTCTTT.